The source of this T cell receptor beta chain is a study of cytomegalovirus exposure and HLA in healthy donors. The PCR ran on 60 Vbeta and 13 Jbeta primers. Produced via immunoSEQ multiplex PCR; TCRdb's table is partial and in-frame only. The sample has 100,000 to 150,000 clones, about 83% seen once. The trim removed 3 bases at V and 4 bases at J, leaving 13 bases unmatched. The germline V gene encodes CDR1 SGDLS and CDR2 YYNGEE. This CDR3 spans 17 amino acids. Sequenced material: PBMCs. The source of this sequence is a woman in her thirties or forties in good health and CMV-seropositive. The rearrangement links TRBV9 to TRBJ2-3; 8 bases map to TRBD2. The CDR3 loop reads CASSAPQPGGLADTQYF. The CDR3, as DNA: TGTGCCAGCAGCGCCCCCCAGCCGGGGGGGCTAGCAGATACGCAGTATTTT.